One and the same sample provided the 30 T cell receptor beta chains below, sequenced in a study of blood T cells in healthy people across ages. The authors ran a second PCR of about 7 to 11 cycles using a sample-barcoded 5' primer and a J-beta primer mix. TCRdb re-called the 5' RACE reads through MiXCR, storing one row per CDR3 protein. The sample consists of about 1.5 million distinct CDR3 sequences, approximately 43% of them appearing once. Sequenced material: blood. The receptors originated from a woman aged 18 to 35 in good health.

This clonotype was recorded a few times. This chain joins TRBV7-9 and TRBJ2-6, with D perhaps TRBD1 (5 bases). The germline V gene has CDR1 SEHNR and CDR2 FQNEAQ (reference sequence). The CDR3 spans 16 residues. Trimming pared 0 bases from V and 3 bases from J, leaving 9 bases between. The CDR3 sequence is CASSLARQGGANVLTF. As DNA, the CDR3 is TGTGCCAGCAGCTTAGCTCGGCAGGGTGGGGCCAACGTCCTGACTTTC.

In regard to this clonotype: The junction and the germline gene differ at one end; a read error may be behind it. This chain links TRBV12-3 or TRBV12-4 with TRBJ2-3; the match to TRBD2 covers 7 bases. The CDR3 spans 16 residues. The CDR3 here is CASSLVAGESTDTRYF. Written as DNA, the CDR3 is TGTGCCAGCAGTTTAGTTGCGGGGGAGAGCACAGATACGCGGTATTTT.

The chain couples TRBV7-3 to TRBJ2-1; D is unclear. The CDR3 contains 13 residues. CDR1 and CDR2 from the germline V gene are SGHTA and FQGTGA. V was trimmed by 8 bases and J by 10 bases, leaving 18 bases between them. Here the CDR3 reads CASSVDQTREQFF. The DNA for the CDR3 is TGTGCCAGCTCTGTTGACCAGACGCGGGAGCAGTTCTTC.

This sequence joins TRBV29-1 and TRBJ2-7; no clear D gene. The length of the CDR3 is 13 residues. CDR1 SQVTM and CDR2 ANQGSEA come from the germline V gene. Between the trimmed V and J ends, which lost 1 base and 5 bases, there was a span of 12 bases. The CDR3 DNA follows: TGCAGCGTTGAAGGGATCGGGTCGAACGAGCAGTACTTC. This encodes CSVEGIGSNEQYF.

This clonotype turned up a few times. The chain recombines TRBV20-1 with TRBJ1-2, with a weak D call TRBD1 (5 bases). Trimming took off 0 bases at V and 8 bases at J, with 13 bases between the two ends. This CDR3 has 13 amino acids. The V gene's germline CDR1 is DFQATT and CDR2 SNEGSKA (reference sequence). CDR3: CSARESRAEGYTF. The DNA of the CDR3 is TGCAGTGCTAGAGAGAGCAGGGCGGAGGGCTACACCTTC.

The CDR3 DNA sequence: TGTGCCAGCAGTTTAGGGGTCGGGGGATCCTACGAGCAGTACTTC. It is translated as CASSLGVGGSYEQYF. The chain couples TRBV12-3 or TRBV12-4 to TRBJ2-7; D possibly corresponds to TRBD2 (6 bases). Trimming stripped 1 base from V and 1 base from J, with 11 bases between. This CDR3 contains 15 residues.

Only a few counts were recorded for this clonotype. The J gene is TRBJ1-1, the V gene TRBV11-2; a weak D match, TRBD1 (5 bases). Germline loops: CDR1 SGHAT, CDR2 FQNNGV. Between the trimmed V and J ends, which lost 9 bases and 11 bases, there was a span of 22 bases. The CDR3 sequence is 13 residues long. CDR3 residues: CASYGTTNVGAFF. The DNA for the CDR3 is TGTGCCAGTTACGGGACCACGAATGTCGGCGCTTTCTTT.

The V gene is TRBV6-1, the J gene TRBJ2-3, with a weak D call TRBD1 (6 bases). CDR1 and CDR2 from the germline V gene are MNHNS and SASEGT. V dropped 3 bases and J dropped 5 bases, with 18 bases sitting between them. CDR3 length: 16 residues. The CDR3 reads CASSEYGQRNLDTQYF. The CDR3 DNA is TGTGCCAGCAGTGAGTATGGACAGCGGAATCTAGATACGCAGTATTTT.

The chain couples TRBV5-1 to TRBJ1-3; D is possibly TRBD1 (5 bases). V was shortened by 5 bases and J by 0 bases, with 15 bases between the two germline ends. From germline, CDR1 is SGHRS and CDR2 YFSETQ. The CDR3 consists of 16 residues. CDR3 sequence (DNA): TGCGCCAGCAGTTTTTCGACCGGGACCTCTGGAAACACCATATATTTT. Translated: CASSFSTGTSGNTIYF.

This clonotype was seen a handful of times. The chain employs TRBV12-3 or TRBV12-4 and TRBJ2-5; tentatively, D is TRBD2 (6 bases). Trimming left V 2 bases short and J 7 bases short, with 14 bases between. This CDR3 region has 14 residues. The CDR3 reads CASSLPGTGGTQYF. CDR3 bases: TGTGCCAGCAGTTTACCAGGGACCGGGGGGACCCAGTACTTC.

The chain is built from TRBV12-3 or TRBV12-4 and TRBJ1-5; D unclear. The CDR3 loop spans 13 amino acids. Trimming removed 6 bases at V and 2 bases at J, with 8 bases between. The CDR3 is CASRVSGNQPQHF. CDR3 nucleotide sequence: TGTGCCAGCAGGGTATCAGGCAATCAGCCCCAGCATTTT.

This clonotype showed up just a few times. As DNA, the CDR3 is TGCAGTGCTTATACAGGGGGAAGGCGTGGCTACACCTTC. This translates into CSAYTGGRRGYTF. This chain joins TRBV20-1 and TRBJ1-2, with 8 bases lining up with TRBD1. The CDR3 loop spans 13 amino acids. The trim removed 5 bases at V and 7 bases at J, leaving 9 bases unmatched. Germline V lookup: CDR1 DFQATT, CDR2 SNEGSKA (reference sequence).

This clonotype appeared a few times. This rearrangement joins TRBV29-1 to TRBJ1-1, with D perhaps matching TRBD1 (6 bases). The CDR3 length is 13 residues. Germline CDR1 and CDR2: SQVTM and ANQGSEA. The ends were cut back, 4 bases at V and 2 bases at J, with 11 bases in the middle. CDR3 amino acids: CSVGGQINTEAFF. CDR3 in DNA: TGCAGCGTTGGGGGGCAGATTAACACTGAAGCTTTCTTT.

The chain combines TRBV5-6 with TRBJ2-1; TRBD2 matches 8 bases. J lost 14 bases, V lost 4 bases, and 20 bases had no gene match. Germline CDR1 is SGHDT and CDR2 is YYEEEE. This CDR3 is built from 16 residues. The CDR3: CASSRITSGVSPGEFF. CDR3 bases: TGTGCCAGCAGCCGGATCACTAGCGGTGTTTCCCCCGGGGAGTTCTTC.

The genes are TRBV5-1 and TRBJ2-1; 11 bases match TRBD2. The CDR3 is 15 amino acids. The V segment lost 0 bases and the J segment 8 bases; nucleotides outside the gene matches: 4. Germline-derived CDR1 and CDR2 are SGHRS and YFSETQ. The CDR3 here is CASSLAPLAGDEQFF. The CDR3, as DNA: TGCGCCAGCAGCTTGGCCCCACTAGCGGGGGATGAGCAGTTCTTC.

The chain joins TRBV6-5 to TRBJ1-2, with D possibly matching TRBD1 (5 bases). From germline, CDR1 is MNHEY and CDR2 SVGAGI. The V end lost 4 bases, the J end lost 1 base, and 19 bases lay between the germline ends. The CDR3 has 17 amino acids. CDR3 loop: CASSSIGVGVLNYGYTF. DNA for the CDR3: TGTGCCAGCAGTTCGATTGGGGTGGGGGTCCTTAACTATGGCTACACCTTC.

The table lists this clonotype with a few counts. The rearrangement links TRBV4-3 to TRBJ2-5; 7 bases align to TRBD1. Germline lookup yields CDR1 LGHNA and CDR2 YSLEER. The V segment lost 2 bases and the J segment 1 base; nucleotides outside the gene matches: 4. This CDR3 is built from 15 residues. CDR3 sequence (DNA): TGCGCCAGCAGCCAAACAGGGGCTCGCCAAGAGACCCAGTACTTC. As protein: CASSQTGARQETQYF.

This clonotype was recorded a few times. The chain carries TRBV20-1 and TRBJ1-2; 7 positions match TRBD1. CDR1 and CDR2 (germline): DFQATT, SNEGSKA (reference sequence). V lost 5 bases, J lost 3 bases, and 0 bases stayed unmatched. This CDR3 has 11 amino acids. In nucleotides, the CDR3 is TGCAGTGCTGACAGGGACTATGGCTACACCTTC. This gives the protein CSADRDYGYTF.

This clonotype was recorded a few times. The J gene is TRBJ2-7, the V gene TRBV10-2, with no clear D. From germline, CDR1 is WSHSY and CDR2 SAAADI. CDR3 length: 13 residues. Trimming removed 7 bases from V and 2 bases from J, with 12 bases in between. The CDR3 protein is CASKPRNTYEQYF. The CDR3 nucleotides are TGCGCCAGCAAGCCCAGGAATACCTACGAGCAGTACTTC.

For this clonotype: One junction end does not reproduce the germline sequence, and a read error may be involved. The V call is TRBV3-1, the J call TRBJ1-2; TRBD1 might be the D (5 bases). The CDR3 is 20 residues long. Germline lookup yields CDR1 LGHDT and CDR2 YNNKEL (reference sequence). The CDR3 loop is CTSSQSRGGRDARKNYGYTF. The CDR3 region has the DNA TGTACCAGCAGCCAGTCCCGAGGAGGCAGGGATGCCCGAAAAAACTATGGCTACACCTTC.

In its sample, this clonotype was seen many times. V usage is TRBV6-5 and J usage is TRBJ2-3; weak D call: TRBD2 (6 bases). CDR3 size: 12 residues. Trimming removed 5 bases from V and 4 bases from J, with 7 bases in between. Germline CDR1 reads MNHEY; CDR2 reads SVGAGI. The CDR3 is CASSPSADTQYF. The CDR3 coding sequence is TGTGCCAGCAGTCCTAGCGCAGATACGCAGTATTTT.

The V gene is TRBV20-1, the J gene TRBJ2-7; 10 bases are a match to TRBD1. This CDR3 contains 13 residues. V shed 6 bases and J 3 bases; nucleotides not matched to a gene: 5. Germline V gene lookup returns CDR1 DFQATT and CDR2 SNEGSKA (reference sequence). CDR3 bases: TGCAGTGCCCCAAGGACAGGGGGCTACGAGCAGTACTTC. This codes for CSAPRTGGYEQYF.

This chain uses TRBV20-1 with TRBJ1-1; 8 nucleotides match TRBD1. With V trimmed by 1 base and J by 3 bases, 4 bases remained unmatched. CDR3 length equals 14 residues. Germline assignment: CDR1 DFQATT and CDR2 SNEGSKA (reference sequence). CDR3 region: CSARAHRGDTEAFF. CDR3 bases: TGCAGTGCTAGAGCCCACAGGGGGGACACTGAAGCTTTCTTT.

In nucleotides, the CDR3 is TGTGCCAGCAGCTCCCAGGGTCGCAGGGGCAAAGATACGCAGTATTTT. Residues: CASSSQGRRGKDTQYF. J is TRBJ2-3 and V is TRBV7-2, with a possible D match to TRBD1 (6 bases). There are 16 residues in the CDR3. The V end was cut by 4 bases, the J end by 5 bases, with 19 bases between. The germline V gene encodes CDR1 SGHTA and CDR2 FQGNSA. Full variable domain (outside the CDR3, taken from reference TRBV7-2 and TRBJ2-3): GAGVSQSPSNKVTEKGKDVELRCDPISGHTALYWYRQSLGQGLEFLIYFQGNSAPDKSGLPSDRFSAERTGGSVSTLTIQRTQQEDSAVYLCASSSQGRRGKDTQYFGPGTRLTVL.

CDR3 sequence reads: CASSTSSVGYTF. CDR3 nucleotides: TGTGCCAGCAGCACATCGTCGGTGGGCTACACCTTC. J is TRBJ1-2 and V is TRBV5-5; no definite D call. V lost 4 bases to trimming and J lost 8 bases, with 12 bases between them. This CDR3 has 12 residues. CDR1 is SGHKS and CDR2 is YYEKEE in the germline V gene (reference sequence).

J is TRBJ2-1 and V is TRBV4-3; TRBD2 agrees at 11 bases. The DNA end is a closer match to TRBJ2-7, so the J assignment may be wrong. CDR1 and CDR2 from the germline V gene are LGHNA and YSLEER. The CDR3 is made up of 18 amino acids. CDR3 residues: CASSRPTSGGHSYNEQYF. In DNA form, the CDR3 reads TGCGCCAGCAGCCGTCCTACTAGCGGGGGCCACTCCTACAATGAGCAGTACTTC.

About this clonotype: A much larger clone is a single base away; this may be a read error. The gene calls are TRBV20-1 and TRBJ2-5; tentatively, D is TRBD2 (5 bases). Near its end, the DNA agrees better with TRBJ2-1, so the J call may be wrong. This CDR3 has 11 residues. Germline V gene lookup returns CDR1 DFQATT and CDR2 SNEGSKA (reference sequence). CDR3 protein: CSARKRETQFF. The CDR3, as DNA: TGCAGTGCTAGGAAGAGGGAGACCCAGTTCTTC.

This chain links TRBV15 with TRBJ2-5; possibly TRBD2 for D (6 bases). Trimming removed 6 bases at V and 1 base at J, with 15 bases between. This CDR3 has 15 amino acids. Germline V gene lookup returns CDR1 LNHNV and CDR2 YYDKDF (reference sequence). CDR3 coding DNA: TGTGCCACCAGACCCGGGGGACGGTCCCAAGAGACCCAGTACTTC. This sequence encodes CATRPGGRSQETQYF.

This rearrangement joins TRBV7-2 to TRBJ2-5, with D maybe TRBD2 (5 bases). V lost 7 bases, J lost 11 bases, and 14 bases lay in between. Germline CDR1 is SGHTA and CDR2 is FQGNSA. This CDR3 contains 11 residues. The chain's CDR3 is CASTYYGEQYF. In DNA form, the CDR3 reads TGTGCCAGCACCTATTACGGGGAGCAGTACTTC.

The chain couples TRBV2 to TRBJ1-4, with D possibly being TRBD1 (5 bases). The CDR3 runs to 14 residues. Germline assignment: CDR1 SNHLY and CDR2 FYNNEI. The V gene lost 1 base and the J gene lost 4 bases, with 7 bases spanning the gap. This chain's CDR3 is CASSEGGYNEKLFF. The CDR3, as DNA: TGTGCCAGCAGTGAAGGGGGGTATAATGAAAAACTGTTTTTT. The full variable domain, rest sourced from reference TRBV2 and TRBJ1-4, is EPEVTQTPSHQVTQMGQEVILRCVPISNHLYFYWYRQILGQKVEFLVSFYNNEISEKSEIFDDQFSVERPDGSNFTLKIRSTKLEDSAMYFCASSEGGYNEKLFFGSGTQLSVL.